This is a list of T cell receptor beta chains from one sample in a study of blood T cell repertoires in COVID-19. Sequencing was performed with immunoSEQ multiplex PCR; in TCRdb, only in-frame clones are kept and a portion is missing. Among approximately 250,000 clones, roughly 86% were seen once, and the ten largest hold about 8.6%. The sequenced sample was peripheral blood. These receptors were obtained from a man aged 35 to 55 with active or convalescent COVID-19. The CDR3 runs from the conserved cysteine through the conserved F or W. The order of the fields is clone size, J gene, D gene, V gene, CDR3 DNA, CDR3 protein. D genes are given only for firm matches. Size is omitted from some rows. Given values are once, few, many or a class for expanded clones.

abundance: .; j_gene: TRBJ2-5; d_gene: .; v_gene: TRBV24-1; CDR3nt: TGTGCCACCAGTGATTTGGGGGGCGCGGGAGAGACCCAGTACTTC; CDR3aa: CATSDLGGAGETQYF
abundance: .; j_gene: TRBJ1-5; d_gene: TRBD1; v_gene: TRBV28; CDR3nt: TGTGCCAGCAGTTTAGTCGGACAGGGGGAGAATCAGCCCCAGCATTTT; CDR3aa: CASSLVGQGENQPQHF
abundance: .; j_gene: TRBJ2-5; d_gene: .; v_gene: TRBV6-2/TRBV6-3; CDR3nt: TGTGCCAGCAGCCCTTCAGGAGGTGGAGAGACCCAGTACTTC; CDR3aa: CASSPSGGGETQYF
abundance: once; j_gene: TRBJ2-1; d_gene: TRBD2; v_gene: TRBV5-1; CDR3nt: TGCGCCAGCAGCTTGAGTGTTAGCGGGACTAGCCACTACAATGAGCAGTTCTTC; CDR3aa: CASSLSVSGTSHYNEQFF
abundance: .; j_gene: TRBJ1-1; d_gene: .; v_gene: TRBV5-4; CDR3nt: TGTGCCAGCAGCGAAACAGGGAAGACTGAAGCTTTCTTT; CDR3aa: CASSETGKTEAFF
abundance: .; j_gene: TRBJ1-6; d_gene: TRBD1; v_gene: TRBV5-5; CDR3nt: TGTGCCAGCAGCTTGGGCCTACAGGGGGCAGGGAATTCACCCCTCCACTTT; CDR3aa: CASSLGLQGAGNSPLHF
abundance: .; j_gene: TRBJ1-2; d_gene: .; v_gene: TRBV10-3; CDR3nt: TGTGCCATCAGTGTGGGGCACAGCAATGGTCGGGATGGCTACACCTTC; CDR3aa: CAISVGHSNGRDGYTF
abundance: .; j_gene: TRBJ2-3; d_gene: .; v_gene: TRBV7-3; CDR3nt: TGTGCCAGCAGCTTCCCTGAGGCCGATACGCAGTATTTT; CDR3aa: CASSFPEADTQYF
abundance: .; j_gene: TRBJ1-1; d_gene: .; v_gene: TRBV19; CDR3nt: TGTGCCAGTAGTATAAGGGGTTTTAACACTGAAGCTTTCTTT; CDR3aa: CASSIRGFNTEAFF
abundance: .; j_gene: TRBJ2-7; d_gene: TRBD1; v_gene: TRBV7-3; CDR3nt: TGTGCCAGCAGCCCCCAGGTAGTTAGTTGGACAGGGGACGAGCAGTACTTC; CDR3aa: CASSPQVVSWTGDEQYF
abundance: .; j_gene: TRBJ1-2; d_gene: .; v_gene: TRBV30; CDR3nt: TGTGCCTGGAGTGTATGGGAGACAGGAGACGACTATGGCTACACCTTC; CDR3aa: CAWSVWETGDDYGYTF
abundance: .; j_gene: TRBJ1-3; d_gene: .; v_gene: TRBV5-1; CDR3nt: TGCGCCAGCAAATGGGCCACAGACTCTGGAAACACCATATATTTT; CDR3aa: CASKWATDSGNTIYF
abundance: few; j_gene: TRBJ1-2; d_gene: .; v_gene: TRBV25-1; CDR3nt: TGTGCCAGCAGTGGGGCTCCACAGAAAGGCTACACCTTC; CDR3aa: CASSGAPQKGYTF
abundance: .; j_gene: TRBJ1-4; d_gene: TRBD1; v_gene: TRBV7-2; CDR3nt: TGTGCCAGCAACACAGGGGGTGCAACTAATGAAAAACTGTTTTTT; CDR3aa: CASNTGGATNEKLFF
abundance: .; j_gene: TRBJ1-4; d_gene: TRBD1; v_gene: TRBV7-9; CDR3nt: TGTGCCAGCAGCGGACAGGGCGGGAATGAAAAACTGTTTTTT; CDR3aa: CASSGQGGNEKLFF
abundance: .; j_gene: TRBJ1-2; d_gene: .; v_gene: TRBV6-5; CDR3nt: TGTGCCAGCAGTTACGGAGGTCCTAACTATGGCTACACCTTC; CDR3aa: CASSYGGPNYGYTF
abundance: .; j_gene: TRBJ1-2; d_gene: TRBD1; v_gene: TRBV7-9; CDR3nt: TGTGCCAGCACCGGGACAGGCGAGCACTATGGCTACACCTTC; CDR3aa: CASTGTGEHYGYTF
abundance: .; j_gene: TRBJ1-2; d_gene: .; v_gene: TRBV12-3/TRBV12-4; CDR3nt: TGTGCCAGCAGTTTTGCGGCAAACTATGGCTACACCTTC; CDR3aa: CASSFAANYGYTF
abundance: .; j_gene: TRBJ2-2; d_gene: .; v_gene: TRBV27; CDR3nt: TGTGCCAGCAGTGGGGCTAGAGGGGGAACCGGGGAGCTGTTTTTT; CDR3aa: CASSGARGGTGELFF
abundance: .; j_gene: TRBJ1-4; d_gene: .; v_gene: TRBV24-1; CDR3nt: TGTGCCACCAGTGATCCTCCCGGGTCCGACGGTGAAAAACTGTTTTTT; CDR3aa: CATSDPPGSDGEKLFF
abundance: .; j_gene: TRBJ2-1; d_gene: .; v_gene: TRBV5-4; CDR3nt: TGTGCCAGCAGCTTGGACGAGAACAATGAGCAGTTCTTC; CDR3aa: CASSLDENNEQFF
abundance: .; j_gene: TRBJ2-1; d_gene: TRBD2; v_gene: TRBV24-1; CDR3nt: TGTGCCACCAGTGCCCATCTAGCGGGGCTCGGTGAGCAGTTCTTC; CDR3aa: CATSAHLAGLGEQFF
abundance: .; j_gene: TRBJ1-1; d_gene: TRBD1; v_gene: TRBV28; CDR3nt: TGTGCCAGCAGTTTCCCCGACAGGGTAACTGAAGCTTTCTTT; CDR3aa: CASSFPDRVTEAFF
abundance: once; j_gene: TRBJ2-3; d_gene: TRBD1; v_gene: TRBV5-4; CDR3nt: TGTGCCAGCAGCACCCAGGGGGCTAGCACAGATACGCAGTATTTT; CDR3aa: CASSTQGASTDTQYF
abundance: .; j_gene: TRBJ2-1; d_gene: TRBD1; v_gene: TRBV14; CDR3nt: TGTGCCAGCAGCGAAGGGACAGGGTACTATGAGCAGTTCTTC; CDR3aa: CASSEGTGYYEQFF
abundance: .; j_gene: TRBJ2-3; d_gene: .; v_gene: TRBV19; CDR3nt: TGTGCCAGTAGTATTGGGCAGGGAACAGATACGCAGTATTTT; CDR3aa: CASSIGQGTDTQYF
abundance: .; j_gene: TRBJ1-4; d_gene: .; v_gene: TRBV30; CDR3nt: TGTGCTGCACCACAGAATGAAAAACTGTTTTTT; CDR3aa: CAAPQNEKLFF
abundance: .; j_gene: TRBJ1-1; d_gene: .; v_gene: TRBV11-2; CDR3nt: TGTGCCAGCAGATTTACAGGGAGTGAAGCTTTCTTT; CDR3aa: CASRFTGSEAFF
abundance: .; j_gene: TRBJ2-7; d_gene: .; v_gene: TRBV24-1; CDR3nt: TGTGCCTCTCAGGGGTTCGTCGGCGAGCAGTACTTC; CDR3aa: CASQGFVGEQYF
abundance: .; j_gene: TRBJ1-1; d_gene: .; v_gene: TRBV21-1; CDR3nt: TGTGCCAGCGGCTCGGGGAGGGGACAGGGGTTTTCGAAGTCACTCGCGGGGAACACTGAAGCTTTCTTT; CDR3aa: CASGSGRGQGFSKSLAGNTEAFF
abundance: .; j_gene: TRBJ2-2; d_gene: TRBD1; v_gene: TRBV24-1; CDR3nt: TGTGCCACCAGTCTGGCCGAGGGGGCGCGGACCGGGGAGCTGTTTTTT; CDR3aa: CATSLAEGARTGELFF
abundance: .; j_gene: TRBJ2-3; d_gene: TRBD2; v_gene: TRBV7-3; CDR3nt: TGTGCCAGCAGCCCCGGGACTAGCGGTCATACGCAGTATTTT; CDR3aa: CASSPGTSGHTQYF
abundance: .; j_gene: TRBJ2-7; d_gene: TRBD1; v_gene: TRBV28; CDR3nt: TGTGCCAGCAGTTTATATCCCAGGGGGTCCTCCTACGAGCAGTACTTC; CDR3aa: CASSLYPRGSSYEQYF
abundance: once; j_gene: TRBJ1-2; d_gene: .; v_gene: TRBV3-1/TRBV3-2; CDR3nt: TGTGCCAGCAGCCAAGTGTCCCTTGGCTACACCTTC; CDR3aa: CASSQVSLGYTF
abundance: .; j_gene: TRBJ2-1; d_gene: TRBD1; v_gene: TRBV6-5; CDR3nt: TGTGCCAGCAGTTACACCTGGACAGGGGGCCACAATGAGCAGTTCTTC; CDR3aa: CASSYTWTGGHNEQFF
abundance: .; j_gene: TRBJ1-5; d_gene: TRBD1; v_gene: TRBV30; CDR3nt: TGTGCCTGGAGTACCCTAACAGGGGCTAATCAGCCCCAGCATTTT; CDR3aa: CAWSTLTGANQPQHF
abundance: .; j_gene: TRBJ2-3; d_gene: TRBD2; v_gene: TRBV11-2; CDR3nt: TGTGCCAGCAGCCTCCCACTAGCGGAGGGCACAGATACGCAGTATTTT; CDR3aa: CASSLPLAEGTDTQYF
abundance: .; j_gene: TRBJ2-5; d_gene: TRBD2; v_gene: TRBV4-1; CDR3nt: TGCGCCAGCAGCCCGGGACTAGCGGGGGGGTTGGAGACCCAGTACTTC; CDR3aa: CASSPGLAGGLETQYF
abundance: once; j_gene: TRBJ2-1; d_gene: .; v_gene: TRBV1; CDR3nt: TGCACCAGCAGCCAAGATGAGCCCTACCGAAGCTCCTACAATGAGCAGTTCTTC; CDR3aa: CTSSQDEPYRSSYNEQFF
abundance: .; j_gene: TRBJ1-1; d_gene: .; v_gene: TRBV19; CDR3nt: TGTGCCAGTAGTGTCGCCGCAGGGGCCGAAGCTTTCTTT; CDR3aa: CASSVAAGAEAFF
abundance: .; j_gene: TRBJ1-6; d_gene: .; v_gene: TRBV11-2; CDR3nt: TGTGCCAGCAGCTTAGATCCCGGACTAAATTCACCCCTCCACTTT; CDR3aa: CASSLDPGLNSPLHF